These 21 T cell receptor beta chains share one sample of origin, sequenced in a study of molecular identifiers for immune sequencing clone quantification. MiXCR was run by TCRdb on the PCR reads, yielding one entry per CDR3 protein. The table records 85,000 to 100,000 distinct CDR3 sequences, 20% to 25% of them present only once. Sequencing was performed on naive CD8+ T cells from blood, with Jurkat cell RNA spiked in. Indicated subset: FACS-sorted CD8+CD4-CCR7+CD45RA+ naive T cells. The receptor set was obtained from a human donor in good health. Some libraries in this study had Jurkat cell RNA spiked in.

The chain has TRBV7-2 and TRBJ2-5, with TRBD2 identical over 10 bases. V lost 5 bases to trimming and J lost 4 bases; unmatched junction nucleotides: 4. The CDR3 has 14 amino acids. The germline CDR1 and CDR2 sequences are SGHTA and FQGNSA. For the CDR3, the DNA is TGTGCCAGCAGCAAGGGGACTAGCGCAGAGACCCAGTACTTC. Protein product: CASSKGTSAETQYF.

Notes on this clonotype: A much larger clone is a single base away; this may be a read error. A read error is likely, as this CDR3 ends without the conserved phenylalanine or tryptophan. V gene TRBV27 combines with J gene TRBJ2-7; D not certain. V lost 5 bases and J lost 4, with 12 bases in between. Germline V gene lookup returns CDR1 MNHEY and CDR2 SMNVEV (reference sequence). The CDR3 is 13 amino acids. CDR3 sequence reads: CASSPYLWYEQYS. The CDR3 region has the DNA TGTGCCAGCAGTCCCTACTTATGGTACGAGCAGTACTCC.

Worth noting for this clonotype: With a much larger clone just one base away, this may be a read error. This sequence joins TRBV4-1 and TRBJ2-2; a possible D gene is TRBD2 (6 bases). This CDR3 contains 17 residues. Trimming pared 3 bases from V and 0 bases from J, leaving 14 bases between. Per the germline V gene, CDR1 is MGHRA and CDR2 is YSYEKL. CDR3 nucleotides: TGCGCCAGCAGCCACGGCCCAGCGGGCCCGAACACCGGGGAGCTGTTTTTT. It specifies CASSHGPAGPNTGELFF.

The chain combines TRBV30 with TRBJ1-2; the D is unclear. Germline loops: CDR1 GTSNPN, CDR2 SVGIG (reference sequence). The CDR3 runs 12 residues. The V end was cut by 0 bases, the J end by 7 bases, with 9 bases between. CDR3 in DNA: TGTGCCTGGAGTGTAGACGGCTGTGGCTACACCTTC. Encoded protein: CAWSVDGCGYTF.

A word on this clonotype: A read error is possible here, since a much larger clone lies one base away. V is TRBV9 and J is TRBJ2-5, with 12 nucleotides matching TRBD2. Germline values: CDR1 SGDLS, CDR2 YYNGEE. This CDR3 spans 16 amino acids. V trimming: 0 bases; J trimming: 4 bases; junction bases outside the gene matches: 4. The CDR3: CASSVGLAGDGETQYF. The CDR3 DNA reads TGTGCCAGCAGCGTAGGACTAGCGGGGGACGGAGAGACCCAGTACTTC.

Of note for this clonotype: This may be a read error: a much more frequent sequence differs by one nucleotide. The rearrangement links TRBV7-6 to TRBJ2-1; 8 bases agree with TRBD1. Trimming at V came to 8 bases and at J to 12 bases, leaving 18 bases not matched to a gene. The CDR3 length is 15 residues. Germline V CDR1 and CDR2: SGHVS, FNYEAQ. In DNA, the CDR3 is TGTGCCAGCTGCTCAGGGACAGGTCTCTCCACGGGGCAGTTCTTC. It translates to CASCSGTGLSTGQFF.

In its sample, this clonotype was seen a few times. A read error is possible here, since a much larger clone lies one base away. This chain links TRBV7-9 with TRBJ2-5; D ambiguous. The CDR3 runs 12 residues. CDR1 is SEHNR and CDR2 is FQNEAQ in the germline V gene (reference sequence). The chain's CDR3 is CASSMIPVTQCF. As DNA, the CDR3 is TGTGCCAGCAGCATGATACCTGTGACCCAGTGCTTC. Variable domain in full (rest from reference TRBV7-9 and TRBJ2-5): DTGVSQNPRHKITKRGQNVTFRCDPISEHNRLYWYRQTLGQGPEFLTYFQNEAQLEKSRLLSDRFSAERPKGSFSTLEIQRTEQGDSAMYLCASSMIPVTQCFGPGTRLLVL.

This clonotype was found a few times. This sequence joins TRBV28 and TRBJ2-1; no reliable D call. V was pared by 5 bases and J by 9 bases, with 11 bases between. The germline CDR1 and CDR2 sequences are MDHEN and SYDVKM. The CDR3 loop spans 12 amino acids. CDR3 loop: CASSLSWGEQFF. In nucleotides, the CDR3 is TGTGCCAGCAGTCTGTCCTGGGGTGAGCAGTTCTTC.

This clonotype was seen ten or more times. This sequence joins TRBV11-3 and TRBJ2-1; perhaps TRBD1 as D (6 bases). The CDR3 has 14 residues. V was clipped by 4 bases and J by 5 bases, with 12 bases between them. The germline V gene has CDR1 SGHNT and CDR2 YENEEA. The chain's CDR3 is CASSSYRENNEQFF. The DNA of the CDR3 is TGTGCCAGCAGCTCTTACAGGGAGAACAATGAGCAGTTCTTC.

This clonotype was found many times. V gene TRBV18 combines with J gene TRBJ2-7; 12 nucleotides match TRBD1. CDR1 and CDR2 (germline): KGHSH, LQKENI. The CDR3 contains 16 residues. The trim removed 3 bases at V and 5 bases at J, leaving 8 bases unmatched. The CDR3 region has the DNA TGTGCCAGCTCACCTCCCGGGACAGGGGGCCTAGACGAGCAGTACTTC. Translating gives CASSPPGTGGLDEQYF.

This clonotype was picked up a small number of times. The chain joins TRBV5-3 to TRBJ2-7, with 7 bases lining up with TRBD1. TRBV5-3 is designated an ORF whose function remains uncertain. The trim removed 8 bases at V and 3 bases at J, leaving 8 bases unmatched. The CDR3 is 13 amino acids. The CDR3 sequence: CASGLGDSYEQYF. The CDR3 nucleotides read TGTGCCAGCGGCTTGGGGGACAGCTACGAGCAGTACTTC.

The genes are TRBV10-2 and TRBJ2-3, with TRBD2 matching over 7 bases. The CDR3 totals 14 residues. Germline trimming cut 7 bases from V and 2 bases from J; bases unmatched to any gene: 6. Per the germline V gene, CDR1 is WSHSY and CDR2 is SAAADI. This chain's CDR3 is CASNYLAVTDTQYF. The DNA for the CDR3 is TGCGCCAGCAATTACCTAGCGGTCACAGATACGCAGTATTTT.

Ten or more counts support this clonotype. The V and J genes are TRBV11-2 and TRBJ2-1; TRBD1 matches 7 bases. In germline, CDR1 is SGHAT, CDR2 FQNNGV. This CDR3 region has 15 residues. V lost 5 bases, J lost 3 bases, and 7 bases stayed unmatched. CDR3 amino acids: CASSPPGQDYNEQFF. For the CDR3, the DNA is TGTGCCAGCAGCCCACCCGGACAGGACTACAATGAGCAGTTCTTC.

This clonotype was picked up one time. The junction and the germline gene differ at one end; a read error may be behind it. The CDR3 region has the DNA TGTGCCAGCAGTTCTAGGGGAGACGAACAGTACTTC. Amino acid sequence: CASSSRGDEQYF. The chain combines TRBV28 with TRBJ2-7; the D call may be TRBD1 or TRBD2 (5 bases each). This CDR3 has 12 residues. Germline V gene data show CDR1 as MDHEN and CDR2 as SYDVKM.

As regards this clonotype: One base away lies a much larger clone, so this may be a sequencing read error. Because it lacks the conserved phenylalanine or tryptophan at the end, this CDR3 is likely a read error. The V gene is TRBV4-1, the J gene TRBJ1-2; a possible D gene is TRBD1 (6 bases). The V end was cut by 0 bases, the J end by 0 bases, with 14 bases between. This CDR3 contains 17 residues. Per the germline V gene, CDR1 is MGHRA and CDR2 is YSYEKL. This CDR3 reads CASSQEDFPGANYGYTC. The DNA of the CDR3 is TGCGCCAGCAGCCAAGAAGACTTTCCAGGGGCTAACTATGGCTACACCTGC.

In the case of this clonotype: One end of the junction is discordant with germline, which a read error may explain. The rearrangement links TRBV6-4 to TRBJ2-3, with 10 bases that match TRBD2. The CDR3 has 17 residues. In germline, CDR1 is MRHNA, CDR2 SNTAGT. The CDR3 loop is CASGDSEREGGTDTQYF. The CDR3 DNA is TGTGCCAGCGGTGACTCGGAGCGGGAGGGCGGCACAGATACGCAGTATTTT.

Of note for this clonotype: This may arise from a read error, as a much more abundant clone is one base away. The chain uses TRBV12-3 or TRBV12-4 and TRBJ2-1; TRBD2 matches 7 bases. CDR3 size: 12 residues. The CDR3 nucleotides read TGTACCAGTGGGACTACCGACAATGAGCAGTTCTTC. This codes for CTSGTTDNEQFF.

This clonotype showed up many times. This chain uses TRBV6-2 or TRBV6-3 with TRBJ2-2, with 9 bases matching TRBD2. The CDR3 length is 16 residues. The V and J ends lost 7 bases and 5 bases, in that order; junction bases with no gene match: 11. Looked up from germline, CDR1 is MNHEY and CDR2 is SVGEGT. CDR3: CASTPLAAGGTGELFF. In DNA form, the CDR3 reads TGTGCCAGCACCCCGCTTGCAGCGGGAGGAACCGGGGAGCTGTTTTTT.

For this clonotype: This may come from a read error, since a much larger clone is one base off. The V gene is TRBV20-1, the J gene TRBJ2-3; D gene unclear. Germline values: CDR1 DFQATT, CDR2 SNEGSKA (reference sequence). Trimming removed 0 bases from V and 9 bases from J, with 16 bases in between. The CDR3 sequence is 14 residues long. DNA for the CDR3: TGCAGTGCTAGAGATAGTAAGTCTGTGTACACGCAGTATTTT. Its protein product is CSARDSKSVYTQYF.

Concerning this clonotype itself: This sequence may be a read error, since a much larger clone differs from it by one base. The CDR3: CASSYGHISYEQHF. In DNA form, the CDR3 reads TGTGCCAGCAGTTACGGACACATCTCCTACGAGCAGCACTTC. The chain couples TRBV6-2 or TRBV6-3 to TRBJ2-7, with TRBD1 as a possible D gene (5 bases). This CDR3 spans 14 amino acids. The germline V gene has CDR1 MNHEY and CDR2 SVGEGT.

About this clonotype itself: One base away lies a much larger clone, so this may be a sequencing read error. The conserved closing phenylalanine or tryptophan is absent in this CDR3, likely reflecting a read error. This chain joins TRBV12-3 or TRBV12-4 and TRBJ1-4, with TRBD1 identical over 7 bases. The CDR3 loop spans 16 amino acids. V shed 6 bases and J 3 bases; nucleotides not matched to a gene: 10. The CDR3 nucleotides read TGTGCCAGCAGATCCCCTGAGGGGGCAGCTAATGAAAAACTGTTTTTA. It yields the protein CASRSPEGAANEKLFL.